These T cell receptor beta chains were read from a single sample in a study of beta chain features in type 1 diabetes. Profiling relied on immunoSEQ multiplex PCR, and the TCRdb table lists in-frame clones only, not all of them. The table includes some 350,000 clones, roughly 14% detected once. The sequencing input was naive CD4+ T cells from blood. The receptor source for this set is a woman between 18 and 29 years old with type 1 diabetes. Each CDR3 is given with its conserved first and last residue. The order of the fields is D gene, J gene, V gene, clone size, CDR3 protein, CDR3 DNA. D genes are given only for firm matches. Size is stated for part of the rows, as once, few or many counts, or as a class when the clone is expanded.

d_gene: NA
j_gene: TRBJ2-7
v_gene: TRBV2
abundance: NA
CDR3aa: CASNPVNQRYEQYF
CDR3nt: TGTGCCAGCAACCCGGTGAATCAACGGTACGAGCAGTACTTC

d_gene: NA
j_gene: TRBJ2-5
v_gene: TRBV18
abundance: few
CDR3aa: CASSPPRKETQYF
CDR3nt: TGTGCCAGCTCACCCCCGCGTAAAGAGACCCAGTACTTC

d_gene: NA
j_gene: TRBJ2-4
v_gene: TRBV6-5
abundance: few
CDR3aa: CASSTGGRTQYF
CDR3nt: TGTGCCAGCAGTACCGGGGGAAGGACTCAGTACTTC

d_gene: NA
j_gene: TRBJ2-1
v_gene: TRBV25-1
abundance: few
CDR3aa: CASSEGSSWAGVNEQFF
CDR3nt: TGTGCCAGCAGTGAAGGTAGTAGCTGGGCAGGGGTAAATGAGCAGTTCTTC

d_gene: NA
j_gene: TRBJ2-7
v_gene: TRBV28
abundance: NA
CDR3aa: CASSPLSTFPYEQYF
CDR3nt: TGTGCCAGCAGCCCCCTTTCCACATTCCCCTACGAGCAGTACTTC

d_gene: TRBD1
j_gene: TRBJ1-5
v_gene: TRBV7-9
abundance: NA
CDR3aa: CASSGQGRQPQHF
CDR3nt: TGTGCCAGCAGCGGACAGGGCAGGCAGCCCCAGCATTTT

d_gene: TRBD1
j_gene: TRBJ2-7
v_gene: TRBV14
abundance: few
CDR3aa: CASSRDSYEQYF
CDR3nt: TGTGCCAGCAGCCGGGACAGCTACGAGCAGTACTTC

d_gene: TRBD1
j_gene: TRBJ2-6
v_gene: TRBV4-1
abundance: NA
CDR3aa: CASSPTGQVEAGANVLTF
CDR3nt: TGCGCCAGCAGCCCAACGGGACAGGTGGAGGCCGGGGCCAACGTCCTGACTTTC

d_gene: TRBD1
j_gene: TRBJ2-2
v_gene: TRBV4-3
abundance: few
CDR3aa: CASSQGQGANTGELFF
CDR3nt: TGCGCCAGCAGCCAAGGACAGGGCGCGAACACCGGGGAGCTGTTTTTT

d_gene: NA
j_gene: TRBJ1-2
v_gene: TRBV29-1
abundance: few
CDR3aa: CSVGAGADGGYTF
CDR3nt: TGCAGCGTTGGGGCGGGGGCAGATGGGGGCTACACCTTC

d_gene: TRBD1
j_gene: TRBJ1-1
v_gene: TRBV29-1
abundance: few
CDR3aa: CSVTRDRGVTEAFF
CDR3nt: TGCAGCGTAACCCGGGACAGGGGGGTTACTGAAGCTTTCTTT

d_gene: TRBD1
j_gene: TRBJ1-5
v_gene: TRBV18
abundance: few
CDR3aa: CASSPSTGQPQHF
CDR3nt: TGTGCCAGCTCACCTTCGACAGGGCAGCCCCAGCATTTT

d_gene: TRBD2
j_gene: TRBJ2-3
v_gene: TRBV7-2
abundance: NA
CDR3aa: CASSLVGGAGGPTDTQYF
CDR3nt: TGTGCCAGCAGCTTAGTCGGAGGAGCGGGAGGGCCAACAGATACGCAGTATTTT

d_gene: TRBD1
j_gene: TRBJ2-2
v_gene: TRBV28
abundance: few
CDR3aa: CASSTRTGARGELFF
CDR3nt: TGTGCCAGCAGTACACGGACAGGGGCGAGGGGGGAGCTGTTTTTT

d_gene: NA
j_gene: TRBJ2-3
v_gene: TRBV7-8
abundance: NA
CDR3aa: CASSSSRLSSTDTQYF
CDR3nt: TGTGCCAGCAGCTCGTCCCGACTGAGCAGCACAGATACGCAGTATTTT

d_gene: TRBD1
j_gene: TRBJ2-5
v_gene: TRBV28
abundance: NA
CDR3aa: CAATGGETQYF
CDR3nt: TGTGCCGCAACAGGGGGAGAGACCCAGTACTTC

d_gene: TRBD2
j_gene: TRBJ2-3
v_gene: TRBV18
abundance: few
CDR3aa: CASSPSPSGGADTQYF
CDR3nt: TGTGCCAGCTCACCCAGCCCATCGGGAGGGGCAGATACGCAGTATTTT

d_gene: TRBD1
j_gene: TRBJ2-5
v_gene: TRBV30
abundance: NA
CDR3aa: CAWKGQGETQYF
CDR3nt: TGTGCCTGGAAGGGACAGGGAGAGACCCAGTACTTC